This T cell receptor (beta chain) comes out of a study of blood T cell repertoires in COVID-19. Study as a whole: Both acute and convalescent COVID-19 samples were obtained from the United States, Italy and Spain. PBMCs, B-cell-depleted T cells, or T cells provided the cDNA or gDNA that made up the material.

Recruited during active infection, patients (from Seattle) were subsequently followed longitudinally. In the original workflow: Quantification of nucleated cells was approximated via reference gene primer amplification. Here immunoSEQ multiplex PCR was the method, and the copy in TCRdb shows in-frame clones only, minus some. V and J calls and clone size are copied from that table; D and trimming were computed from the DNA. Of just over 300,000 clones in the sample, nearly 90% were seen once. V was pared by 2 bases and J by 9 bases, with 9 bases between. This CDR3 region has 13 residues. Germline V CDR1 and CDR2: SGDLS, YYNGEE.

This TCR was sampled from a woman between 25 and 40 years old with COVID-19, enrolled during active disease. This chain joins TRBV9 and TRBJ1-6, with D possibly matching TRBD1 (5 bases). Input material: peripheral blood. The CDR3 loop is CASSVTDSSPLHF. DNA for the CDR3: TGTGCCAGCAGCGTGACAGATAGTTCACCCCTCCACTTT.